These 29 T cell receptor beta chains share one sample of origin, sequenced in a study of T cell changes during pregnancy in multiple sclerosis. Profiled with immunoSEQ multiplex PCR; TCRdb holds only in-frame clones, not every one. The sample has about 20,000 clones; about 90% are singletons. The sample consisted of CD8+ T cells from peripheral blood mononuclear cells, taken in the second trimester of pregnancy. These receptors were collected from a female donor in good health, enrolled as a control in a pregnancy study.

The rearrangement uses TRBV13 and TRBJ2-2; D possibly corresponds to TRBD2 (5 bases). V was cut by 5 bases and J by 5 bases, with 9 bases left in between. Germline V gene lookup returns CDR1 PRHDT and CDR2 FYEKMQ (reference sequence). The CDR3 contains 13 residues. The CDR3 reads CASSLPGTGELFF. The CDR3 nucleotides read TGTGCCAGCAGCCTCCCGGGGACCGGGGAGCTGTTTTTT.

This chain uses TRBV4-2 with TRBJ1-2, with unresolved D. The CDR3 is 15 amino acids. Trimming pared 0 bases from V and 8 bases from J, leaving 16 bases between. Germline V lookup: CDR1 LGHNA, CDR2 YNFKEQ. CDR3 region: CASSQENEGLGGYTF. The CDR3 DNA follows: TGTGCCAGCAGCCAAGAAAACGAGGGCCTGGGAGGCTACACCTTC.

The rearrangement joins TRBV25-1 to TRBJ1-2; no clear D gene. The CDR3 loop spans 10 amino acids. The V gene lost 10 bases and the J gene lost 7 bases, with 10 bases spanning the gap. From germline, CDR1 is MGHDK and CDR2 SYGVNS. Written as DNA, the CDR3 is TGTGCCACCCGGGGTTCTGGCTACACCTTC. This sequence encodes CATRGSGYTF.

This clone is classed as medium-sized. The chain employs TRBV29-1 and TRBJ2-3, with TRBD2 matching over 8 bases. J was trimmed by 7 bases and V by 3 bases; bases with no gene match: 9. Germline CDR1 reads SQVTM; CDR2 reads ANQGSEA. The CDR3 loop spans 14 amino acids. The CDR3 here is CSVDDEREPYTQYF. CDR3 sequence (DNA): TGCAGCGTTGATGATGAGCGGGAGCCCTATACGCAGTATTTT.

The rearrangement links TRBV6-1 to TRBJ1-2, with a weak D call TRBD1 (5 bases). There are 17 residues in the CDR3. V was cut by 2 bases and J by 4 bases, with 20 bases left in between. Germline CDR1 MNHNS, CDR2 SASEGT. DNA for the CDR3: TGTGCCAGCAGTGAACACGGTGGGACGGGGGGAATCTATGGCTACACCTTC. Its translation: CASSEHGGTGGIYGYTF.

The genes are TRBV5-8 and TRBJ1-1, with TRBD1 as a possible D gene (6 bases). V was pared by 0 bases and J by 4 bases, with 7 bases between. The CDR3 spans 13 residues. Germline CDR1 is SGHTS and CDR2 is YDEGEE. The CDR3 region has the DNA TGTGCCAGCAGCTTGGGGGGGCCCACTGAAGCTTTCTTT. Its protein is CASSLGGPTEAFF.

V gene TRBV7-9 combines with J gene TRBJ2-3; 8 nucleotides match TRBD1. The CDR3 runs 15 residues. Germline V gene lookup returns CDR1 SEHNR and CDR2 FQNEAQ (reference sequence). After removal of 3 bases from V and 3 bases from J, the junction contained 5 bases not matched to a gene. The chain's CDR3 is CASSFGTGGTDTQYF. The CDR3 nucleotides are TGTGCCAGCAGCTTTGGAACAGGGGGGACAGATACGCAGTATTTT.

This chain joins TRBV5-1 and TRBJ2-7; maybe TRBD1 (5 bases). The CDR3 contains 15 residues. V was clipped by 2 bases and J by 4 bases, with 16 bases between them. Germline V gives CDR1 SGHRS, CDR2 YFSETQ. The CDR3 sequence: CASSFAVLGEYEQYF. The CDR3 region has the DNA TGCGCCAGCAGCTTTGCGGTGTTAGGGGAATACGAGCAGTACTTC.

The J gene is TRBJ1-4, the V gene TRBV11-2; TRBD1 is a possible D gene (5 bases). V lost 1 base, J lost 8 bases, and 11 bases lay in between. CDR1 and CDR2 from the germline V gene are SGHAT and FQNNGV. The CDR3 extends over 14 amino acids. The CDR3 DNA is TGTGCCAGCAGCTTAGTTGGGGCTGCCGAAAAACTGTTTTTT. This translates into CASSLVGAAEKLFF. The full variable domain, with the rest looked up from reference TRBV11-2 and TRBJ1-4, is EAGVAQSPRYKIIEKRQSVAFWCNPISGHATLYWYQQILGQGPKLLIQFQNNGVVDDSQLPKDRFSAERLKGVDSTLKIQPAKLEDSAVYLCASSLVGAAEKLFFGSGTQLSVL.

The gene calls are TRBV5-4 and TRBJ2-1, with D tentatively TRBD2 (6 bases). Deletions cut 2 bases from V and 8 bases from J, with 17 bases between. Germline V gives CDR1 SGHNT, CDR2 YYREEE (reference sequence). The CDR3 loop spans 15 amino acids. CDR3 nucleotide sequence: TGTGCCAGCAGCTTCCGAGGGAGGTTTCACGATGAGCAGTTCTTC. Encoded protein: CASSFRGRFHDEQFF.

This clone is medium-sized. This chain joins TRBV4-2 and TRBJ2-3; 11 bases align to TRBD2. Germline V gene sequence: CDR1 LGHNA, CDR2 YNFKEQ. The CDR3 runs to 15 residues. V lost 0 bases, J lost 4 bases, and 0 bases stayed unmatched. The CDR3 loop is CASSQDSGGADTQYF. DNA of the CDR3: TGTGCCAGCAGCCAAGATAGCGGGGGGGCAGATACGCAGTATTTT.

The genes are TRBV6-1 and TRBJ1-1; D possibly corresponds to TRBD1 (5 bases). Germline V gene sequence: CDR1 MNHNS, CDR2 SASEGT. The CDR3 is 13 residues long. Trimming stripped 7 bases from V and 4 bases from J, with 13 bases between. In DNA form, the CDR3 reads TGTGCCAGCATCCTACAGGAGAGCACTGAAGCTTTCTTT. Its protein is CASILQESTEAFF.

This clone is deemed medium-sized. This sequence joins TRBV4-2 and TRBJ2-3; 15 bases map to TRBD2. The CDR3 spans 16 residues. V shed 1 base, J shed 4 bases, and the junction held 0 bases outside the gene matches. Germline V lookup: CDR1 LGHNA, CDR2 YNFKEQ. The CDR3 sequence is CASSQGTSGGADTQYF. The CDR3 DNA reads TGTGCCAGCAGCCAAGGGACTAGCGGGGGGGCAGATACGCAGTATTTT.

About this clone itself: Mismatch with germline at one junction end may stem from a read error. The gene calls are TRBV29-1 and TRBJ1-2; D is unclear. CDR1 and CDR2 from the germline V gene are SQVTM and ANQGSEA. CDR3 length: 8 residues. CDR3 bases: TGCAGCGTCGACGGTGAGGACTTC. Translation: CSVDGEDF.

This clone showed up just once. CDR3 protein: CASSPEGLFNEQFF. CDR3 nucleotides: TGTGCCAGCAGTCCCGAGGGACTGTTCAATGAGCAGTTCTTC. The rearrangement uses TRBV9 and TRBJ2-1; tentative D call: TRBD2 (6 bases). Deletions cut 5 bases from V and 6 bases from J, with 15 bases between. The germline CDR1 and CDR2 sequences are SGDLS and YYNGEE. The CDR3 length is 14 residues.

This clone was counted a single time. J is TRBJ1-1 and V is TRBV2, with D possibly TRBD1 on 5 matching bases. Looked up from germline, CDR1 is SNHLY and CDR2 is FYNNEI. V was shortened by 9 bases and J by 3 bases, with 14 bases between the two germline ends. The CDR3 loop spans 13 amino acids. The CDR3 here is CARRQKGYTEAFF. In DNA form, the CDR3 reads TGTGCCAGACGACAGAAGGGCTACACTGAAGCTTTCTTT.

Judged by abundance, this clone is medium-sized. The J gene is TRBJ2-6, the V gene TRBV28; 7 bases are a match to TRBD1. The germline CDR1 and CDR2 sequences are MDHEN and SYDVKM. V trimming: 9 bases; J trimming: 0 bases; junction bases outside the gene matches: 23. The CDR3 extends over 21 amino acids. The CDR3 DNA follows: TGTGCCAGAACAAGGGACAGCGACCTGATCTTTGAAAGCTCTGGGGCCAACGTCCTGACTTTC. This codes for CARTRDSDLIFESSGANVLTF.

As regards this clone: The sample carries other DNA sequences with the same CDR3. The chain couples TRBV6-4 to TRBJ2-3; TRBD2 agrees at 11 bases. The CDR3 extends over 15 amino acids. J lost 4 bases, V lost 0 bases, and 0 bases had no gene match. In germline, CDR1 is MRHNA, CDR2 SNTAGT. CDR3 sequence reads: CASSDSSGRADTQYF. The CDR3 nucleotides read TGTGCCAGCAGTGACTCTAGCGGGAGGGCAGATACGCAGTATTTT.

The chain joins TRBV4-1 to TRBJ2-7; possible D gene TRBD2, 6 bases. V lost 0 bases to trimming and J lost 4 bases, with 13 bases between them. Germline values: CDR1 MGHRA, CDR2 YSYEKL. This CDR3 is 15 amino acids long. CDR3 region: CASSQDWGVNYEQYF. The CDR3 DNA is TGCGCCAGCAGCCAAGATTGGGGGGTAAATTACGAGCAGTACTTC.

The CDR3 nucleotides read TGTGCCATCTCGGGGTCGGGGGAAGGTATGTATGAGCAGTTCTTC. Protein: CAISGSGEGMYEQFF. V usage is TRBV10-3 and J usage is TRBJ2-1, with a tentative D call TRBD2 (6 bases). V gave up 8 bases and J gave up 8 bases, with 22 bases separating them. The CDR3 has 15 amino acids. Looked up from germline, CDR1 is ENHRY and CDR2 is SYGVKD.

The V and J genes are TRBV9 and TRBJ1-2; no definite D call. Germline V gives CDR1 SGDLS, CDR2 YYNGEE. This CDR3 is 15 amino acids long. V lost 3 bases to trimming and J lost 3 bases, with 15 bases between them. The CDR3 loop is CASSAVRGPDYGYTF. CDR3 sequence (DNA): TGTGCCAGCAGCGCGGTCCGGGGTCCTGACTATGGCTACACCTTC.

The chain couples TRBV28 to TRBJ1-2, with D hard to call. The germline gives CDR1 MDHEN, CDR2 SYDVKM. Between the trimmed V and J ends, which lost 6 bases and 5 bases, there was a span of 13 bases. The CDR3 contains 13 residues. CDR3 loop: CASSGSSFYGYTF. The CDR3 DNA follows: TGTGCCAGCAGCGGGAGCTCCTTTTATGGCTACACCTTC.

This clone was detected a few times. Different DNA sequences within this sample yield the same CDR3. V is TRBV27 and J is TRBJ1-2; D unresolved. Germline V gene data show CDR1 as MNHEY and CDR2 as SMNVEV (reference sequence). V was clipped by 0 bases and J by 5 bases, with 13 bases between them. This CDR3 comprises 15 residues. In nucleotides, the CDR3 is TGTGCCAGCAGTTTATCTACCGGGAGCCTTTATGGCTACACCTTC. It yields the protein CASSLSTGSLYGYTF.

The chain joins TRBV6-1 to TRBJ2-7; D might be TRBD2 (6 bases). Trimming pared 7 bases from V and 1 base from J, leaving 17 bases between. This CDR3 has 15 amino acids. The germline V gene encodes CDR1 MNHNS and CDR2 SASEGT. In nucleotides, the CDR3 is TGTGCCAGCACTGGAGCACGGGACTCGTCCTACGAGCAGTACTTC. Its translation: CASTGARDSSYEQYF.

The chain recombines TRBV2 with TRBJ2-6, with D perhaps TRBD2 (5 bases). The germline V gene has CDR1 SNHLY and CDR2 FYNNEI. V was trimmed by 7 bases and J by 2 bases, leaving 15 bases between them. The CDR3 loop spans 16 amino acids. The CDR3 loop is CASIITEDAGANVLTF. DNA for the CDR3: TGTGCCAGCATCATAACGGAGGATGCTGGGGCCAACGTCCTGACTTTC.

CDR3 amino acids: CASSVGTGGNDEQFF. CDR3 sequence (DNA): TGTGCCAGCAGTGTGGGGACAGGGGGCAATGACGAGCAGTTCTTC. The chain carries TRBV6-4 and TRBJ2-1, with TRBD1 identical over 12 bases. CDR1 MRHNA and CDR2 SNTAGT come from the germline V gene. Unmatched junction bases numbered 8, after V lost 4 bases and J lost 10 bases. The CDR3 has 15 residues.

The chain combines TRBV7-9 with TRBJ1-5; D remains unclear. Trimming removed 4 bases at V and 3 bases at J, with 10 bases between. Germline CDR1 reads SEHNR; CDR2 reads FQNEAQ (reference sequence). The CDR3 is made up of 14 amino acids. This CDR3 is CASSSRESNQPQHF. CDR3 nucleotide sequence: TGTGCCAGCAGCTCGAGAGAGTCCAATCAGCCCCAGCATTTT.

V and J are TRBV7-9 and TRBJ1-2, with 9 bases fitting TRBD1. V was pared by 5 bases and J by 6 bases, with 7 bases of the junction left unmatched. Germline lookup yields CDR1 SEHNR and CDR2 FQNEAQ (reference sequence). This CDR3 region has 14 residues. The CDR3 here is CASSGDRGGDGYTF. The CDR3 DNA follows: TGTGCCAGCAGCGGAGACAGGGGGGGAGATGGCTACACCTTC.

The chain recombines TRBV6-5 with TRBJ2-7; D not certain. CDR3 length: 15 amino acids. Trimming removed 0 bases from V and 0 bases from J, with 9 bases in between. Germline values: CDR1 MNHEY, CDR2 SVGAGI. CDR3 amino acids: CASSYSTPSSYEQYF. CDR3 sequence (DNA): TGTGCCAGCAGTTACTCGACCCCTAGCTCCTACGAGCAGTACTTC.